The 15 T cell receptor beta chains reported below all come from one sample, sequenced in a study of blood T cells in healthy people across ages. Then a second PCR, running roughly 7 to 11 cycles, was carried out with a sample-barcoded 5' primer and a J-beta primer mix. TCRdb re-called the 5' RACE reads through MiXCR, storing one row per CDR3 protein. The sample lists some 760,000 distinct CDR3 sequences; approximately 25% were seen once. The sample also formed part of further work on T cells of mothers and their children.

The sample taken for sequencing was blood. The origin of the receptors is a boy younger than 18 in good health.

This clonotype was counted only a few times. The J gene is TRBJ2-3, the V gene TRBV9; D is undetermined. The germline V gene has CDR1 SGDLS and CDR2 YYNGEE. This CDR3 has 14 amino acids. V lost 0 bases to trimming and J lost 2 bases, with 7 bases between them. CDR3 sequence (DNA): TGTGCCAGCAGCGTAGCACCCCCCACAGATACGCAGTATTTT. This codes for CASSVAPPTDTQYF. The entire variable domain, with the rest obtained from reference TRBV9 and TRBJ2-3, is as follows: DSGVTQTPKHLITATGQRVTLRCSPRSGDLSVYWYQQSLDQGLQFLIQYYNGEERAKGNILERFSAQQFPDLHSELNLSSLELGDSALYFCASSVAPPTDTQYFGPGTRLTVL.

In this sample, this clonotype turned up a few times. The chain couples TRBV11-2 to TRBJ2-5; tentatively, D is TRBD2 (5 bases). The CDR3 is 13 residues long. V was pared by 10 bases and J by 5 bases, with 17 bases between. Germline-derived CDR1 and CDR2 are SGHAT and FQNNGV. Written as DNA, the CDR3 is TGTGCCACCGTCGGGGAAGTAAGGGAGACCCAGTACTTC. Translation gives CATVGEVRETQYF.

The chain uses TRBV28 and TRBJ2-3, with D perhaps matching TRBD2 (6 bases). This CDR3 comprises 15 residues. The V and J ends lost 1 base and 2 bases respectively, with 10 bases between them. Germline V gene sequence: CDR1 MDHEN, CDR2 SYDVKM. CDR3 DNA: TGTGCCAGCAGTTTATCTAGCGACTACACAGATACGCAGTATTTT. As protein: CASSLSSDYTDTQYF.

This chain connects TRBV28 to TRBJ2-2, with D perhaps TRBD2 (6 bases). From germline, CDR1 is MDHEN and CDR2 SYDVKM. The CDR3 loop spans 14 amino acids. With 6 bases removed from V and 3 bases from J, the gap between germline ends came to 11 bases. The CDR3, as DNA: TGTGCCAGCAGGGGTAGCGGATACACCGGGGAGCTGTTTTTT. Translated: CASRGSGYTGELFF.

This clonotype turned up a few times. The chain employs TRBV24-1 and TRBJ1-5, with a tentative D call TRBD1 (5 bases). The CDR3 contains 15 residues. Deletions cut 4 bases from V and 2 bases from J, with 11 bases between. Germline lookup yields CDR1 KGHDR and CDR2 SFDVKD. The CDR3 loop reads CATSEPGFGNQPQHF. DNA of the CDR3: TGTGCCACCAGTGAACCAGGGTTCGGCAATCAGCCCCAGCATTTT.

The chain couples TRBV20-1 to TRBJ2-7; 7 positions match TRBD2. Germline lookup yields CDR1 DFQATT and CDR2 SNEGSKA (reference sequence). V was pared by 5 bases and J by 4 bases, with 14 bases of the junction left unmatched. This CDR3 has 15 residues. CDR3 DNA: TGCAGTGCTGGCACTAGCGCTGCGGCGCCTTACGAGCAGTACTTC. Translation gives CSAGTSAAAPYEQYF.

This clonotype was counted ten times or more. The chain carries TRBV19 and TRBJ1-2; 7 nucleotides match TRBD1. The CDR3 spans 14 residues. Germline CDR1 LNHDA, CDR2 SQIVND (reference sequence). V shed 4 bases and J 3 bases; nucleotides not matched to a gene: 5. The CDR3 sequence is CASSKSQGDYGYTF. CDR3 DNA sequence: TGTGCCAGTAGTAAAAGTCAGGGGGACTATGGCTACACCTTC.

The rearrangement links TRBV6-2 or TRBV6-3 to TRBJ2-5, with D possibly being TRBD1 or TRBD2 (5 bases each). The germline V and J ends were trimmed by 2 bases and 9 bases, with 16 bases remaining between them. The germline V gene has CDR1 MNHEY and CDR2 SVGEGT. CDR3 length: 14 amino acids. The CDR3 loop is CASSYGTRGLAQYF. CDR3 bases: TGTGCCAGCAGTTACGGGACCCGGGGTTTGGCCCAGTACTTC.

This clonotype was observed a handful of times. V usage is TRBV29-1 and J usage is TRBJ2-5; D gene uncertain. V lost 3 bases and J lost 2, with 19 bases in between. Germline V lookup: CDR1 SQVTM, CDR2 ANQGSEA. CDR3 length: 16 amino acids. The CDR3 region has the DNA TGCAGCGTTGATAGGCTTGGCACAGACCTACAAGAGACCCAGTACTTC. It codes for CSVDRLGTDLQETQYF.

A few counts support this clonotype. The chain joins TRBV4-1 to TRBJ1-4, with no clear D. Looked up from germline, CDR1 is MGHRA and CDR2 is YSYEKL. There are 15 residues in the CDR3. The ends were cut back, 2 bases at V and 8 bases at J, with 15 bases in the middle. The DNA for the CDR3 is TGCGCCAGCAGCCAACTCCAAAGGAGTTTCGAAAAACTGTTTTTT. Protein sequence: CASSQLQRSFEKLFF.

This clonotype was counted between two and nine times. The rearrangement joins TRBV3-1 to TRBJ1-2, with D possibly matching TRBD1 (5 bases). V was cut by 3 bases and J by 4 bases, with 15 bases left in between. This CDR3 contains 15 residues. Germline V CDR1 and CDR2: LGHDT, YNNKEL (reference sequence). The CDR3 loop reads CASSHAGARAYGYTF. CDR3 DNA sequence: TGTGCCAGCAGCCATGCCGGGGCGAGGGCCTATGGCTACACCTTC.

This chain links TRBV9 with TRBJ2-3; D might be TRBD2 (5 bases). CDR3 size: 14 residues. Germline V gene sequence: CDR1 SGDLS, CDR2 YYNGEE. The V gene lost 0 bases and the J gene lost 6 bases, with 11 bases spanning the gap. The CDR3 sequence is CASSVVERGDTQYF. DNA of the CDR3: TGTGCCAGCAGCGTAGTCGAACGGGGTGATACGCAGTATTTT.

The chain joins TRBV5-4 to TRBJ2-7; D is possibly TRBD2 (6 bases). The last part of the DNA fits TRBJ2-5 better; the J call may be wrong. The germline V gene has CDR1 SGHNT and CDR2 YYREEE (reference sequence). The CDR3 is 15 residues long. This CDR3 reads CASRNIAENQETQYF. The CDR3 coding sequence is TGTGCCAGCAGAAACATAGCGGAGAACCAAGAGACCCAGTACTTC.

This clonotype was seen a handful of times. The chain employs TRBV29-1 and TRBJ2-7, with D unresolved. Germline assignment: CDR1 SQVTM and CDR2 ANQGSEA. V dropped 7 bases and J dropped 3 bases, with 10 bases sitting between them. The CDR3 has 11 amino acids. The CDR3 nucleotides read TGCAGCGAACCAGGATACTACGAGCAGTACTTC. It encodes CSEPGYYEQYF.

This clonotype was detected a few times. The V call is TRBV12-3 or TRBV12-4, the J call TRBJ2-2, with unresolved D. The CDR3 sequence is 15 residues long. V lost 5 bases and J lost 0, with 10 bases in between. CDR3 DNA: TGTGCCAGCAGTCTCTCTACCGCGAACACCGGGGAGCTGTTTTTT. Encoded protein: CASSLSTANTGELFF.